These T cell receptor beta chains were read from a single sample in a study of identifying expanded T cells in peripheral blood. Generated by immunoSEQ multiplex PCR, the TCRdb table keeps only in-frame clones and is missing some. The sample records approximately 100,000 clones, about 85% being singletons. The material sequenced was blood. The receptors shown here come from a person aged 18 to 75 in good health. Both conserved end residues are part of each CDR3. A D gene is named only where the DNA matches it firmly. Expanded clones get a size class; other rows say once, few or many, or leave the size out.

CDR3aa: CASAQGVSNQPQHF
CDR3nt: TGTGCTAGTGCCCAGGGCGTTAGCAATCAGCCCCAGCATTTT
j_gene: TRBJ1-5
d_gene: NA
v_gene: TRBV12-5
abundance: NA
len: 14

CDR3aa: CASSELGTSGPTQFF
CDR3nt: TGTGCCAGCAGTGAATTGGGGACTAGCGGTCCTACGCAGTTCTTC
j_gene: TRBJ2-1
d_gene: TRBD2
v_gene: TRBV6-1
abundance: NA
len: 15

CDR3aa: CASSLTGGTETQYF
CDR3nt: TGTGCCAGCAGCTTAACTGGGGGCACGGAGACCCAGTACTTC
j_gene: TRBJ2-5
d_gene: NA
v_gene: TRBV11-2
abundance: NA
len: 14

CDR3aa: CASSQLAINEQFF
CDR3nt: TGTGCCAGTAGTCAGTTAGCGATCAATGAGCAGTTCTTC
j_gene: TRBJ2-1
d_gene: NA
v_gene: TRBV19
abundance: NA
len: 13

CDR3aa: CASSLSRQPYNIQYF
CDR3nt: TGTGCCAGCAGCTTAAGCAGGCAACCCTATAACATTCAGTACTTC
j_gene: TRBJ2-4
d_gene: NA
v_gene: TRBV7-2
abundance: NA
len: 15

CDR3aa: CASSIAPVWRVPDTQYF
CDR3nt: TGTGCCAGTAGTATAGCGCCCGTTTGGAGGGTACCAGATACGCAGTATTTT
j_gene: TRBJ2-3
d_gene: NA
v_gene: TRBV19
abundance: NA
len: 17

CDR3aa: CASSATGTPGETQYF
CDR3nt: TGTGCCAGCAGCGCGACCGGGACCCCGGGGGAGACCCAGTACTTC
j_gene: TRBJ2-5
d_gene: NA
v_gene: TRBV5-4
abundance: NA
len: 15

CDR3aa: CASSPTGGRNEQFF
CDR3nt: TGTGCCAGCAGTCCGACAGGGGGCAGGAATGAGCAGTTCTTC
j_gene: TRBJ2-1
d_gene: TRBD1
v_gene: TRBV6-6
abundance: NA
len: 14

CDR3aa: CASSSRTATNEKLFF
CDR3nt: TGTGCCAGCAGCTCTCGGACTGCAACTAATGAAAAACTGTTTTTT
j_gene: TRBJ1-4
d_gene: NA
v_gene: TRBV6-6
abundance: NA
len: 15

CDR3aa: CASSLGGGGTSGRPSSYEQYF
CDR3nt: TGTGCCAGCAGCTTAGGGGGTGGCGGGACTAGCGGGAGACCGAGCTCCTACGAGCAGTACTTC
j_gene: TRBJ2-7
d_gene: TRBD2
v_gene: TRBV7-8
abundance: once
len: 21

CDR3aa: CASSFEGQNYGYTF
CDR3nt: TGTGCCAGCAGCTTCGAGGGGCAAAACTATGGCTACACCTTC
j_gene: TRBJ1-2
d_gene: NA
v_gene: TRBV7-2
abundance: NA
len: 14

CDR3aa: CAISESGQTYYGYTF
CDR3nt: TGTGCCATCAGTGAGTCGGGACAGACGTACTATGGCTACACCTTC
j_gene: TRBJ1-2
d_gene: TRBD1
v_gene: TRBV10-3
abundance: NA
len: 15

CDR3aa: CASHSGGALRTQYF
CDR3nt: TGTGCCAGCCATAGCGGGGGAGCCCTTCGGACCCAGTACTTC
j_gene: TRBJ2-5
d_gene: TRBD2
v_gene: TRBV6-1
abundance: NA
len: 14

CDR3aa: CASSADRSSGNTIYF
CDR3nt: TGTGCCAGCAGTGCAGACAGGTCGTCTGGAAACACCATATATTTT
j_gene: TRBJ1-3
d_gene: NA
v_gene: TRBV25-1
abundance: NA
len: 15